Listed here is a single TCR beta chain. What it binds is unknown. The data are from a study of CD8 T cell repertoires and HIV-1 epitope variants. Overall study context: Separate wells received one of Twenty-five Gag or Nef variant peptides.

CDR1 is LNHNV, CDR2 YYDKDF, per germline (reference sequence). The CDR3 runs to 15 residues. V shed 0 bases and J shed 7 bases, with 13 bases lying between them. Assay used: immunoSEQ multiplex PCR; TCRdb lists only in-frame clones, some missing. The data contain several thousand clones, less than 70% of them singletons. The specimen sequenced was cultured CD8+ T cells derived from PBMCs. This TCR was sampled from a male donor with HIV. The chain employs TRBV15 and TRBJ1-5; weak D call: TRBD1 (5 bases). In nucleotides, the CDR3 is TGTGCCACCAGCAGAGATAAAGGGGAGCGACAGCCCCAGCATTTT. Its protein product is CATSRDKGERQPQHF.